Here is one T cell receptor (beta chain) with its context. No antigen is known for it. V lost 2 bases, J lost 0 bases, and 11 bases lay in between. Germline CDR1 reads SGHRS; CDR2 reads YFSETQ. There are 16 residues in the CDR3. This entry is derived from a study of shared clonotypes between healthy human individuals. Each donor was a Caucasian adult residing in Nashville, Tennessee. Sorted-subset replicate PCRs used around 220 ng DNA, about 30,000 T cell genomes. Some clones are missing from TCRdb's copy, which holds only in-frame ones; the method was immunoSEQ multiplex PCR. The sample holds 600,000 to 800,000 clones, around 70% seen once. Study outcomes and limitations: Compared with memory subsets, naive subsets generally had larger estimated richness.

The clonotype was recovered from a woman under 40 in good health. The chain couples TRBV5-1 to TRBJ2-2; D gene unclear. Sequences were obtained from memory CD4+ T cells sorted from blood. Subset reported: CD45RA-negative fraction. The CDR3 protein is CASSFLSQANTGELFF. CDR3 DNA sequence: TGCGCCAGCAGCTTTCTGTCGCAGGCGAACACCGGGGAGCTGTTTTTT.